This T cell receptor beta chain stems from a study of PD-L1 blockade in urothelial cancer (dated by TCRdb to 2015 to 2018). About the investigation overall: Therapy was started in about 2014 for all patients, and atezolizumab 1,200 mg was administered intravenously every 3 weeks. About 10 patients achieved durable clinical benefit and approximately 20 did not. Whole exome sequencing and RNA sequencing of pretreatment tumors were performed alongside TCR sequencing in the same patients. Under 30 patients had pretreatment blood TCR-seq, 24 had at least one posttreatment blood collection, and 24 had tumor TCR-seq. Blood samples gave a median of about 150,000 T cells and some 83,000 unique TCRs, with a median clonality of approximately 0.08. About 90% of the roughly 29 patients were identified as males with urothelial cancer of bladder origin, and a prior smoking history was reported by 18 of 29 patients. Pretreatment tumor samples and matched peripheral blood, collected serially before and after atezolizumab treatment, underwent TCR sequencing. An exploratory multi-omic analysis was conducted of the somatic, immune and clinical correlates of response to PD-L1 blockade with atezolizumab in urothelial cancer. Blood samples were analyzed at two time points: 3 weeks after treatment start (second dose) and 6 weeks after treatment start. An ECOG performance status of 0 or 1 was recorded for the patients, and 0 to 3 prior chemotherapy regimens had been received by the patients. Progression-free survival longer than 6 months counted as durable clinical benefit, and TCR features were additionally tested against both progression-free and overall survival. General study outcomes and caveats: At 3 weeks after the start of treatment, tumor-associated TCR clones in peripheral blood had expanded more in patients with durable benefit (n ≈ 22, p = 0.022). Because the sample size was small (n of about 29) and many of the analyses were exploratory, the results are meant to be hypothesis-generating. A pretreatment peripheral blood TCR clonality below the median was linked to improved progression-free and overall survival.

Notes on this clone: There is no known antigen for this receptor. No base quality values were provided; no much bigger clone lies one nucleotide off.

CDR1 and CDR2 are drawn from the germline V gene (reference sequence): LNHDA, SQIVND. Counted from cysteine to phenylalanine, this CDR3 has 13 amino acids. CDR3 DNA only is kept here, 39 bases in frame from base 1. Deletion took 8 bases off V and 4 bases off J, with a span of 12 bases between the germline ends. A cohort of 25 to 30 patients with locally advanced or metastatic urothelial carcinoma, treated at Memorial Sloan Kettering on a trial protocol, was included. Peripheral blood mononuclear cells were collected from each patient pretreatment and during treatment, giving between 1 and 8 total time points per patient. The Qiagen DNeasy Blood extraction kit was used to purify genomic DNA from total PBMCs and from tumor samples. Collected pretreatment and during treatment, PBMCs were isolated and stored as previously described. Synthetic TCR analog templates were spiked into each PCR so that absolute template abundance could be estimated from read counts. Using the immunoSEQ assay, TCRbeta CDR3 regions were amplified from genomic DNA with bias-controlled V and J gene primers. Rearranged TCRbeta segments were sequenced at approximately 20X coverage. The authors' analysis ran thus. Clustering was used to correct sequencing errors, and CDR3s were annotated against IMGT so that V, D and J genes could be assigned. Downstream analyses used only productive TCRbeta rearrangements, leaving out any out-of-frame or stop-codon sequences. To compute clonality, Shannon entropy was normalized by the log of the number of unique productive sequences and then subtracted from one. Clones differing between time points or between blood and tumor were identified by Fisher's exact test with Benjamini-Hochberg correction at adjusted p below 0.01. TCRdb's version of the immuneACCESS table is confined to in-frame rearrangements and falls short of the full clone set. An unresolved V gene accounts for under half of the shortfall where checked; the remainder is of unknown origin. The V and J calls and clone size were taken over from that table, and D and trimming were inferred from the DNA. Within this sample are 70,000 to 75,000 clones, with roughly 84% of them counted one time only. About 4.5% of the sample comes from the top ten.

Sequencing was performed on PBMCs, taken around atezolizumab (anti-PD-L1) treatment. The chain is encoded by TRBV19 joined to TRBJ1-5; the D segment could be TRBD1, given 6 matching bases. The origin of this receptor is a man aged 65 to 79 with urothelial cancer. The CDR3 here reads CASAGTKNQPQHF. The nucleotide sequence reads TGTGCCAGTGCCGGGACAAAAAATCAGCCCCAGCATTTT.